This is a list of T cell receptor beta chains from one sample in a study of T cells after yellow fever vaccination. MiXCR, run by TCRdb on the 5' RACE reads, gives a single entry per CDR3 protein. The table records 300,000 to 350,000 distinct CDR3 sequences, 3.5% to 4.5% of them present only once. Sequencing used PBMCs, obtained 15 days after the yellow fever booster vaccination. The receptor source for this set is a man aged 18 to 30 who received the YFV17D yellow fever vaccine. The CDR3 runs from the conserved cysteine through the conserved F or W.

>TRBJ1-6|TRBV5-1
CASSLIGTENSPLHF
>TRBJ1-1|TRBV6-1
CASSEAPTGGTEAFF
>TRBJ1-1|TRBV5-1
CASSRAEGEAFF
>TRBJ2-7|TRBV5-1
CASSGDSPEPYEQYF
>TRBJ1-5|TRBV5-1
CASRPPAENQPQHF
>TRBJ1-2|TRBV6-6
CASFGGGYGYTF
>TRBJ2-3|TRBV7-3
CASSLRLAGGDTQYF
>TRBJ1-1|TRBV2
CASSLEEGAVNTEAFF
>TRBJ1-1|TRBV7-2
CASSWTGLATEAFF
>TRBJ2-3|TRBV5-1
CASSPTGRGDTQYF
>TRBJ1-6|TRBV6-2/TRBV6-3
CASSEGNSPLHF
>TRBJ1-1|TRBV7-9
CASSLVSRAGFF
>TRBJ1-2|TRBV27
CASSLSWGQGYGYTF
>TRBJ1-6|TRBV5-4
CASSLGQFNSPLHF
>TRBJ1-2|TRBV18
CASSREEDYGYTF
>TRBJ2-5|TRBV5-1
CASSLVTTGRETQYF
>TRBJ2-1|TRBV7-2
CASSSQGGDEQFF
>TRBJ2-7|TRBV3-1
CASSIGPGPIYEQYF
>TRBJ2-1|TRBV11-2
CASSPARSPGHLYNEQFF
>TRBJ1-1|TRBV6-6
CASEQGAGAIF
>TRBJ1-6|TRBV9
CASATANNSPLHF
>TRBJ1-2|TRBV7-9
CASSTRGTELNYGYTF
>TRBJ1-2|TRBV6-1
CASSPGGAGNYGYTF
>TRBJ1-3|TRBV11-3
CASSDRSSGNTIYF
>TRBJ2-5|TRBV5-1
CASSSLGGEQETQYF
>TRBJ2-1|TRBV7-9
CASSLLLNEQFF
>TRBJ2-3|TRBV5-6
CASSMGQGAVTDTQYF
>TRBJ1-5|TRBV12-3/TRBV12-4
CASSLNSGGGQPQHF
>TRBJ2-1|TRBV11-2
CASSSLRALNEQFF
>TRBJ2-5|TRBV7-3
CASSSWGGKETQYF
>TRBJ1-5|TRBV7-2
CASSVRGDQPQHF
>TRBJ2-3|TRBV5-1
CASSNTELAGGSTQYF
>TRBJ1-1|TRBV6-1
CASSEALKIEAFF
>TRBJ2-3|TRBV4-2
CASSQDGGSGDTQYF
>TRBJ1-4|TRBV20-1
CSVRGDGYNEKLFF
>TRBJ2-1|TRBV4-3
CASSQEGSQGAYNEQFF
>TRBJ1-5|TRBV20-1
CSARDTMGRSSQPQHF
>TRBJ1-3|TRBV18
CASSPAATGNTIYF
>TRBJ1-2|TRBV5-1
CASSFKTGTNYGYTF
>TRBJ2-3|TRBV10-3
CAILRDRTDTQYF
>TRBJ1-1|TRBV20-1
CSARDGRIEAFF
>TRBJ2-2|TRBV19
CASGAPGPGELFF
>TRBJ2-7|TRBV29-1
CSVRAQGRYEQYF
>TRBJ2-2|TRBV11-2
CASSFETGVNTGELFF
>TRBJ1-4|TRBV18
CASGRGATNEKLFF
>TRBJ1-1|TRBV12-3/TRBV12-4
CASSPTGKGTEAFF
>TRBJ2-3|TRBV20-1
CSADRDSYTDTQYF
>TRBJ2-3|TRBV27
CASSFAGGGTDTQYF
>TRBJ2-5|TRBV5-4
CASSKGTSGGETQYF
>TRBJ2-1|TRBV5-1
CASSFTRDEQFF
>TRBJ2-5|TRBV12-3/TRBV12-4
CASSLDGPGTRIRTQYF
>TRBJ2-2|TRBV5-1
CASSLVGALGELFF
>TRBJ1-2|TRBV5-1
CASSLVQGENYGYTF
>TRBJ2-1|TRBV29-1
CSVEEVRQDEQFF
>TRBJ1-3|TRBV7-2
CASSLGAGNTIYF